This is a list of T cell receptor beta chains from one sample in a study of cytomegalovirus exposure and HLA in healthy donors. The data were produced by immunoSEQ multiplex PCR, yet TCRdb's version contains in-frame clones alone and is incomplete. The sample carries 130,000 to 150,000 clones, 89% recorded once. Sequenced sample: PBMCs. The receptors come from a woman aged 18-30 years in good health and CMV-seropositive. Both conserved end residues are part of each CDR3.

TRBV19	TRBJ1-1	CASSSWDRGYTEAFF
TRBV13	TRBJ1-1	CASSLGQGAPDTEAFF
TRBV30	TRBJ1-3	CAWSVSRSGNTIYF
TRBV27	TRBJ1-1	CASSLGPNRGNGEAFF
TRBV4-2	TRBJ1-4	CASSQVESVNEKLFF
TRBV28	TRBJ1-2	CASSWRDNYGYTF
TRBV4-1	TRBJ1-2	CASSRSGGQGGYTF
TRBV6-5	TRBJ2-7	CASSFQQGSGEQYF
TRBV4-1	TRBJ1-6	CASSQPGQRSSPLHF
TRBV5-4	TRBJ1-2	CASSLAGFGQTEFF
TRBV4-1	TRBJ2-7	CASSQVRDRAYEQYF
TRBV4-1	TRBJ2-2	CASSQWRQKNTGELFF
TRBV6-1	TRBJ1-2	CASTLDRAYGYTF
TRBV7-2	TRBJ2-1	CASSRPGLAANEQFF